This T cell receptor (beta chain) is from a study of T cell repertoires in cytomegalovirus infection. Overall study context: Recently identified HLA-C-restricted CMV epitopes and well-studied HLA-B-restricted CMV epitopes were used by the study. Study conclusions and caveats: It was HLA-C-restricted CMV-specific TCR beta clonotypes that dominated the response ex vivo.

In its sample, this clonotype was seen a few times. Its antigen is currently unknown. Trimming took off 8 bases at V and 6 bases at J, with 16 bases between the two ends. The germline gives CDR1 MNHEY, CDR2 SVGAGI. The CDR3 has 13 amino acids. In TCRdb, the reads were re-called with MiXCR into one record per CDR3 protein. The sample lists hundreds of thousands of distinct CDR3 sequences; roughly 30% were seen once. This specimen was cultured CD8+ T cells from PBMCs, taken from culture after CMV antigen stimulation. The TCR was taken from a human donor in good health (CMV status not recorded). Some clones in this sample may be carry-over from other donors' samples. The chain is built from TRBV6-5 and TRBJ1-2, with a weak D call TRBD1 (5 bases). The CDR3: CASRKRTGDGYTF. DNA of the CDR3: TGTGCCAGCCGAAAGCGGACGGGGGATGGCTACACCTTC.